Shown below are 10 T cell receptor beta chains from a single sample sequenced in a study of T-cell reconstitution after alpha-beta-depleted transplantation in children (dated by TCRdb to the mid-2010s). Library creation used PCR. The data were produced on an Illumina HiSeq 2500. Molecular barcoding was employed in the preparation of TCR libraries, with unique molecular identifiers being used to normalize TCRbeta repertoire quantification. The public reads were run again by TCRdb, first through fastp at Q25 and then through MiXCR, and only productive beta chains were kept. Every distinct CDR3 protein forms one entry, paired with its most common genes and DNA. This sample holds hundreds of thousands of distinct CDR3 sequences; 23% were observed only once. Jointly, the top ten make up around an eighth of the sample. The treatment or condition label on this specimen signifies: allogeneic hematopoietic cell transplantation with graft depleted of TCRalphabeta T cells and CD19 B cells.

The source was PBMCs, mostly from graft donor cells, collected 360 days after TCRalphabeta/CD19-depleted stem cell transplant. The receptor source for this set is a boy under three years old who had a stem cell transplant for acute myeloid leukemia, so the T cells may come from the graft donor.

This sequence joins TRBV5-6 and TRBJ2-5; 8 bases agree with TRBD1. Per germline, CDR1 SGHDT and CDR2 YYEEEE. V trimming: 4 bases; J trimming: 1 base; junction bases outside the gene matches: 6. The CDR3 has 15 amino acids. The CDR3 protein is CASSEPGQVQETQYF. For the CDR3, the DNA is TGTGCCAGCAGCGAACCGGGACAGGTCCAAGAGACCCAGTACTTC.

This clonotype was seen at least ten times. This chain links TRBV5-4 with TRBJ2-3; perhaps D is TRBD1 or TRBD2 (6 bases each). From germline, CDR1 is SGHNT and CDR2 YYREEE (reference sequence). The CDR3 loop spans 15 amino acids. V was cut by 6 bases and J by 0 bases, with 14 bases left in between. The CDR3 spells CASTLEGHSTDTQYF. In DNA form, the CDR3 reads TGTGCCAGCACCCTGGAGGGACACAGCACAGATACGCAGTATTTT.

The V and J genes are TRBV24-1 and TRBJ2-1; D is possibly TRBD2 (5 bases). The V gene lost 9 bases and the J gene lost 9 bases, with 14 bases spanning the gap. The length of the CDR3 is 12 residues. CDR1 is KGHDR, CDR2 SFDVKD, per germline. CDR3: CATQTGKGEQFF. CDR3 DNA: TGTGCCACCCAGACGGGGAAGGGTGAGCAGTTCTTC.

The rearrangement uses TRBV9 and TRBJ1-1; D remains ambiguous. V lost 0 bases and J 5 bases, leaving 5 bases between the germline ends. This CDR3 region has 12 residues. Germline assignment: CDR1 SGDLS and CDR2 YYNGEE. DNA for the CDR3: TGTGCCAGCAGCGTAGAGTCAACTGAAGCTTTCTTT. Its protein is CASSVESTEAFF.

For the CDR3, the DNA is TGCGCCAGCAGCCTCAGACAGGGGCGGGAAGATACGCAGTATTTT. Translated, it gives CASSLRQGREDTQYF. The V call is TRBV5-1, the J call TRBJ2-3; TRBD1 aligns across 8 bases. This CDR3 has 15 amino acids. Looked up from germline, CDR1 is SGHRS and CDR2 is YFSETQ. The V gene end was trimmed by 4 bases and the J gene end by 5 bases; junction bases not matched to a gene: 9.

The chain employs TRBV3-1 and TRBJ2-5; D perhaps matches TRBD1 (6 bases). In germline, CDR1 is LGHDT, CDR2 YNNKEL (reference sequence). V was cut by 7 bases and J by 2 bases, with 11 bases left in between. The CDR3 spans 13 residues. The CDR3 protein is CASTETGQETQYF. The CDR3 bases are TGTGCCAGCACCGAGACAGGTCAAGAGACCCAGTACTTC.

This clonotype was observed a few times. The chain is built from TRBV4-3 and TRBJ2-1; TRBD2 might be the D (6 bases). CDR1 is LGHNA and CDR2 is YSLEER in the germline V gene. The CDR3 runs 16 residues. With 5 bases removed from V and 5 bases from J, the gap between germline ends came to 19 bases. The CDR3 DNA follows: TGCGCCAGCAGCTCAACGGGGCAGGGAGGCAACAATGAGCAGTTCTTC. As protein: CASSSTGQGGNNEQFF.

This clonotype was counted at least ten times. The genes are TRBV28 and TRBJ2-7; TRBD1 agrees at 7 bases. The CDR3 extends over 17 amino acids. V shed 4 bases, J shed 2 bases, and the junction held 14 bases outside the gene matches. From germline, CDR1 is MDHEN and CDR2 SYDVKM. The CDR3 DNA is TGTGCCAGCAGTTCTGACAGGGTGAGGGGAAGGACCTACGAGCAGTACGTC. Protein: CASSSDRVRGRTYEQYV.

In its sample, this clonotype was seen many times. V is TRBV28 and J is TRBJ2-2; maybe TRBD2 (6 bases). CDR1 and CDR2 from the germline V gene are MDHEN and SYDVKM. Between the trimmed V and J ends, which lost 6 bases and 6 bases, there was a span of 14 bases. CDR3 length: 14 amino acids. CDR3 sequence (DNA): TGTGCCAGCAGCCTTGGGGGGAAAGCCGGGGAGCTGTTTTTT. Its protein product is CASSLGGKAGELFF.

This clonotype was counted at least ten times. The genes are TRBV12-3 or TRBV12-4 and TRBJ2-5, with D unresolved. The V gene lost 2 bases and the J gene lost 3 bases, with 7 bases spanning the gap. The CDR3 sequence is 13 residues long. DNA for the CDR3: TGTGCCAGCAGTTTATCGGATGAAGAGACCCAGTACTTC. Its translation: CASSLSDEETQYF.